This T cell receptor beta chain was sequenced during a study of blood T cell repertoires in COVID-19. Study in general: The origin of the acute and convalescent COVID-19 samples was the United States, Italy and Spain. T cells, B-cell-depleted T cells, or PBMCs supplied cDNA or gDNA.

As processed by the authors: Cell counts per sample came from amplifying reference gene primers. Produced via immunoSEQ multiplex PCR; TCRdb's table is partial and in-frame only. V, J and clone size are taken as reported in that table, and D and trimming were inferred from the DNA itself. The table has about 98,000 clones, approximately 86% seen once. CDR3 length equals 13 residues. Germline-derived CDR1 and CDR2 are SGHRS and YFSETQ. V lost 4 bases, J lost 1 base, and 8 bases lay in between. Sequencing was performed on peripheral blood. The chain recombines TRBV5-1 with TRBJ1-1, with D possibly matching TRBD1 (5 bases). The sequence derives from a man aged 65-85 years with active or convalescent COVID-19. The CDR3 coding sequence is TGCGCCAGCAGCGGAGGGGCGAACACTGAAGCTTTCTTT. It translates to CASSGGANTEAFF. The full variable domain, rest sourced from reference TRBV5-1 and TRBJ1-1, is KAGVTQTPRYLIKTRGQQVTLSCSPISGHRSVSWYQQTPGQGLQFLFEYFSETQRNKGNFPGRFSGRQFSNSRSEMNVSTLELGDSALYLCASSGGANTEAFFGQGTRLTVV.